The 27 T cell receptor beta chains in this list originate from one sample, sequenced in a study of blood T cells in healthy people across ages. A second PCR of roughly 7 to 11 cycles used a sample-barcoded 5' primer and a J-beta primer mix. TCRdb processed the 5' RACE reads anew with MiXCR; each CDR3 protein has one entry. Of more than 1,000,000 distinct CDR3 sequences detected, around 27% appear once; the ten largest clones hold around 0.75%. These data also formed part of another study, on T cells of mothers and their children.

Sequencing was done on a sample of blood. The receptor set was obtained from a girl aged 2 to 9 in good health.

The CDR3 region is CATRTGGIYEQYF. For the CDR3, the DNA is TGTGCCACCCGGACAGGGGGCATCTACGAGCAGTACTTC. This chain links TRBV28 with TRBJ2-5; 11 bases line up with TRBD1. The end of the DNA is better explained by TRBJ2-7, so the J call may be wrong. Germline V gives CDR1 MDHEN, CDR2 SYDVKM. This CDR3 is 13 amino acids long.

This clonotype occurred a few times. This chain links TRBV21-1 with TRBJ2-4; the tabulated D call, TRBD1, remains unverified against the DNA. TRBV21-1 corresponds to a pseudogene. This CDR3 has 15 residues. The DNA of the CDR3 is TGTGCCAGGGGACAGGGAATTATAGCCAAAAACATTCAGTACTTC. Translated: CARGQGIIAKNIQYF.

This clonotype was found a few times. J is TRBJ1-6 and V is TRBV27; 7 nucleotides align to TRBD1. The germline V gene has CDR1 MNHEY and CDR2 SMNVEV (reference sequence). This CDR3 spans 15 amino acids. The J segment lost 7 bases and the V segment lost 0 bases, leaving 3 bases of the junction unmatched. The CDR3 DNA reads TGTGCCAGCAGTTTATCGACAGGGCGGAATTCACCCCTCCACTTT. As protein: CASSLSTGRNSPLHF.

The rearrangement links TRBV24-1 to TRBJ2-3; TRBD1 might be the D (7 bases). The V gene lost 3 bases and the J gene lost 6 bases, with 12 bases spanning the gap. This CDR3 is built from 14 residues. The germline V gene encodes CDR1 KGHDR and CDR2 SFDVKD. The CDR3, as DNA: TGTGCCACCAGTGATCTGACAGGGAGGGATACGCAGTATTTT. It specifies CATSDLTGRDTQYF.

This clonotype showed up many times. The J gene is TRBJ2-5, the V gene TRBV13; D might be TRBD2 (5 bases). CDR3 length: 13 residues. Germline V gene data show CDR1 as PRHDT and CDR2 as FYEKMQ (reference sequence). V lost 3 bases and J lost 2, with 7 bases in between. DNA of the CDR3: TGTGCCAGCAGCTTTGGGAGACAAGAGACCCAGTACTTC. This gives the protein CASSFGRQETQYF.

J is TRBJ1-1 and V is TRBV18; D is perhaps TRBD1 (5 bases). Trimming took 3 bases from V and 1 from J, leaving 9 bases between them. Germline CDR1 is KGHSH and CDR2 is LQKENI. This CDR3 spans 14 amino acids. CDR3 loop: CASSPQRGNTEAFF. The CDR3 nucleotides are TGTGCCAGCTCACCCCAAAGGGGGAACACTGAAGCTTTCTTT.

In this sample, this clonotype turned up a few times. The rearrangement joins TRBV5-1 to TRBJ2-1, with TRBD2 matching 7 bases. This CDR3 has 14 residues. Germline trimming cut 5 bases from V and 5 bases from J; bases unmatched to any gene: 7. Germline CDR1 reads SGHRS; CDR2 reads YFSETQ. CDR3 loop: CASSVQRGHNEQFF. As DNA, the CDR3 is TGCGCCAGCAGTGTCCAGCGGGGACACAATGAGCAGTTCTTC.

The chain carries TRBV12-3 or TRBV12-4 and TRBJ2-5; perhaps TRBD2 as D (6 bases). The J call is uncertain, as TRBJ2-1 better fits the DNA end. This CDR3 comprises 15 residues. The CDR3 nucleotides are TGTGCCAGCAGTCCCGGGGGTAGGGTCGGCGATGAGCAGTTCTTC. Amino acid sequence: CASSPGGRVGDEQFF.

There are a few counts of this clonotype. The J gene is TRBJ2-5, the V gene TRBV2, with D uncertain. The J call is uncertain, as TRBJ2-7 better fits the DNA end. This CDR3 contains 15 residues. CDR1 and CDR2 (germline): SNHLY, FYNNEI. As DNA, the CDR3 is TGTGCCAGCAGTGTTTCCCTAGTTGTACCGTACGAGCAGTACTTC. Amino acid sequence: CASSVSLVVPYEQYF.

Here the CDR3 DNA reads TGTGCCAGCAGCTTAGACTTTGGGGGGGCCGAGTATCCCCAGCATTTT. Residues: CASSLDFGGAEYPQHF. V is TRBV7-9 and J is TRBJ1-5, with a weak D call TRBD1 (6 bases). The CDR3 loop spans 16 amino acids. CDR1 is SEHNR, CDR2 FQNEAQ, per germline (reference sequence). Between the trimmed V and J ends, which lost 1 base and 10 bases, there was a span of 20 bases.

The gene calls are TRBV29-1 and TRBJ2-5; 9 bases are shared with TRBD1. Germline CDR1 reads SQVTM; CDR2 reads ANQGSEA. This CDR3 comprises 14 residues. V lost 7 bases, J lost 3 bases, and 9 bases stayed unmatched. Here the CDR3 reads CSATGQGVKETQYF. CDR3 nucleotide sequence: TGCAGCGCCACGGGACAGGGTGTGAAAGAGACCCAGTACTTC.

The chain carries TRBV20-1 and TRBJ2-5; D tentatively fits TRBD1 or TRBD2 (5 bases each). This CDR3 region has 13 residues. Trimming shortened V by 5 bases and J by 2 bases, and 12 bases separated the two germline ends. Germline V gene sequence: CDR1 DFQATT, CDR2 SNEGSKA (reference sequence). The CDR3 DNA is TGCAGTGCTGGGGGTGGTGGGCAAGAGACCCAGTACTTC. Translating it yields CSAGGGGQETQYF.

This clonotype came up a few times. This chain uses TRBV20-1 with TRBJ1-2; no clear D gene. Germline V gives CDR1 DFQATT, CDR2 SNEGSKA (reference sequence). Trimming stripped 5 bases from V and 7 bases from J, with 14 bases between. CDR3 size: 12 residues. CDR3: CSACAGLTGYTF. The CDR3 region has the DNA TGCAGTGCTTGCGCGGGTCTCACTGGCTACACCTTC.

The chain employs TRBV12-3 or TRBV12-4 and TRBJ2-1; D possibly corresponds to TRBD2 (7 bases). Trimming pared 2 bases from V and 2 bases from J, leaving 13 bases between. The CDR3 consists of 16 residues. This CDR3 reads CASSLKGGGPYNEQFF. The CDR3 region has the DNA TGTGCCAGCAGTTTAAAGGGGGGGGGCCCCTACAATGAGCAGTTCTTC.

This chain links TRBV7-9 with TRBJ1-5, with unresolved D. V was cut by 1 base and J by 6 bases, with 13 bases left in between. The CDR3 consists of 15 residues. Looked up from germline, CDR1 is SEHNR and CDR2 is FQNEAQ (reference sequence). The CDR3 nucleotides are TGTGCCAGCAGCTTAGAGGTAGAAGGAGGTCAGCCCCAGCATTTT. This translates into CASSLEVEGGQPQHF.

CDR3 loop: CASSFGTVNTGELFF. The CDR3 DNA reads TGTGCCAGCAGCTTTGGGACTGTTAACACCGGGGAGCTGTTTTTT. The chain links TRBV11-1 to TRBJ2-2, with D possibly being TRBD2 (6 bases). The CDR3 length is 15 residues. The V gene lost 3 bases and the J gene lost 2 bases, with 10 bases spanning the gap. The germline V gene encodes CDR1 SGHAT and CDR2 FQDESV (reference sequence).

This chain joins TRBV6-6 and TRBJ2-2; D is undetermined. Deletions cut 8 bases from V and 4 bases from J, with 17 bases between. Germline values: CDR1 MNHNY, CDR2 SVGAGI (reference sequence). The CDR3 covers 15 residues. DNA of the CDR3: TGTGCCAGCTTAATGGTACCAGAAGTCACCGGGGAGCTGTTTTTT. Translated, it gives CASLMVPEVTGELFF.

The chain has TRBV7-2 and TRBJ2-3, with D perhaps matching TRBD1 or TRBD2 (5 bases each). Germline lookup yields CDR1 SGHTA and CDR2 FQGNSA. V was pared by 3 bases and J by 3 bases, with 10 bases between. The CDR3 length is 14 residues. In DNA, the CDR3 is TGTGCCAGCAGCTTCGGGGCCAAAACAGATACGCAGTATTTT. Its translation: CASSFGAKTDTQYF.

This clonotype occurred many times. J is TRBJ2-5 and V is TRBV9; a possible D gene is TRBD1 (6 bases). The CDR3 is made up of 14 amino acids. CDR1 is SGDLS and CDR2 is YYNGEE in the germline V gene. Trimming pared 3 bases from V and 5 bases from J, leaving 14 bases between. In DNA, the CDR3 is TGTGCCAGCAGCGGGACAGCCCAGGGGGAGACCCAGTACTTC. Amino acids: CASSGTAQGETQYF.

This clonotype showed up just a few times. The V gene is TRBV27, the J gene TRBJ1-2; 10 nucleotides align to TRBD1. This CDR3 contains 16 residues. Unmatched junction bases numbered 7, after V lost 3 bases and J lost 3 bases. Germline V gene data show CDR1 as MNHEY and CDR2 as SMNVEV (reference sequence). The CDR3 spells CASSFSPGQGYYGYTF. Written as DNA, the CDR3 is TGTGCCAGCAGTTTTTCCCCGGGACAGGGGTACTATGGCTACACCTTC.

This clonotype has a count of ten or more. V gene TRBV20-1 combines with J gene TRBJ1-2, with 8 positions matching TRBD1. V shed 3 bases, J shed 1 base, and the junction held 1 base outside the gene matches. Germline V gene sequence: CDR1 DFQATT, CDR2 SNEGSKA (reference sequence). CDR3 length equals 13 residues. The DNA of the CDR3 is TGCAGTGCTAGGGACAGGGATAACTATGGCTACACCTTC. Protein product: CSARDRDNYGYTF.

This clonotype has more than one count but fewer than ten. The V and J genes are TRBV7-9 and TRBJ2-5, with unresolved D. The J call is uncertain, as TRBJ2-7 better fits the DNA end. This CDR3 has 15 residues. CDR1 is SEHNR, CDR2 FQNEAQ, per germline (reference sequence). The CDR3 DNA sequence: TGTGCCAGCAGCCCGACCCTTTCTAGTAACCACGAGCAGTACTTC. Protein: CASSPTLSSNHEQYF.

V usage is TRBV6-2 or TRBV6-3 and J usage is TRBJ1-5, with 9 bases that match TRBD1. The V gene's germline CDR1 is MNHEY and CDR2 SVGEGT. There are 17 residues in the CDR3. The V and J ends lost 6 bases and 7 bases, in that order; junction bases with no gene match: 16. For the CDR3, the DNA is TGTGCCAGCAGGTCATATCCAAACAGGGGGCGAGGACAGCCCCAGCATTTT. Its protein product is CASRSYPNRGRGQPQHF.

The chain is built from TRBV12-3 or TRBV12-4 and TRBJ1-1; D perhaps matches TRBD1 (5 bases). Trimming pared 6 bases from V and 0 bases from J, leaving 8 bases between. The CDR3 totals 13 residues. This CDR3 reads CASRKGVNTEAFF. The CDR3 DNA reads TGTGCCAGCAGGAAAGGGGTGAACACTGAAGCTTTCTTT.

This clonotype showed up many times. V is TRBV18 and J is TRBJ2-7; D uncertain. The length of the CDR3 is 12 residues. Trimming pared 8 bases from V and 3 bases from J, leaving 11 bases between. CDR1 and CDR2 from the germline V gene are KGHSH and LQKENI. CDR3: CASSPESYEQYF. CDR3 in DNA: TGTGCCAGCAGCCCCGAAAGCTACGAGCAGTACTTC. Together with reference TRBV18 and TRBJ2-7, the CDR3 gives the full variable domain: NAGVMQNPRHLVRRRGQEARLRCSPMKGHSHVYWYRQLPEEGLKFMVYLQKENIIDESGMPKERFSAEFPKEGPSILRIQQVVRGDSAAYFCASSPESYEQYFGPGTRLTVT.

The chain uses TRBV28 and TRBJ2-1; the D is unclear. Matching the DNA end better, TRBJ2-7 makes the J call doubtful. The CDR3 spans 13 residues. The germline V gene has CDR1 MDHEN and CDR2 SYDVKM. The CDR3: CASSRQATYEQYF. The CDR3 DNA is TGTGCCAGCAGTAGGCAGGCGACCTACGAGCAGTACTTC.

As for this clonotype: The CDR3 end shows no conserved phenylalanine or tryptophan, and so a read error is likely. The rearrangement links TRBV29-1 to TRBJ1-2; no clear D. From germline, CDR1 is SQVTM and CDR2 ANQGSEA. Trimming left V 4 bases short and J 4 bases short, with 10 bases between. This CDR3 spans 12 amino acids. CDR3 amino acids: CSVVDPLYGYTS. The CDR3 DNA sequence: TGCAGCGTTGTGGATCCCCTCTATGGCTACACCTCC.